This entry lists 8 T cell receptor beta chains sequenced from one sample in a study of blood T cell repertoires in COVID-19. TCRdb's copy holds only in-frame clones and misses some; the assay was immunoSEQ multiplex PCR. The sample lists roughly 150,000 clones; 85% to 90% were seen once. Material: peripheral blood. The receptors derive from a man older than 75 with acute or convalescent COVID-19.

This clone has only a few counts. The chain joins TRBV7-3 to TRBJ2-6; no firm D call. Trimming left V 1 base short and J 2 bases short, with 6 bases between. Per germline, CDR1 SGHTA and CDR2 FQGTGA. The CDR3 is 15 residues long. The CDR3 DNA reads TGTGCCAGCAGCTTAATGGGCGCTGGGGCCAACGTCCTGACTTTC. Amino acids: CASSLMGAGANVLTF.

The chain joins TRBV2 to TRBJ1-3; D call uncertain. Per the germline V gene, CDR1 is SNHLY and CDR2 is FYNNEI. Trimming took off 8 bases at V and 2 bases at J, with 10 bases between the two ends. The CDR3 has 13 amino acids. CDR3 DNA sequence: TGTGCCAGCCTACTGGGCCCTGGAAACACCATATATTTT. It yields the protein CASLLGPGNTIYF.

The rearrangement links TRBV7-8 to TRBJ1-2, with D possibly being TRBD1 (5 bases). Germline V lookup: CDR1 SGHVS, CDR2 FQNEAQ. CDR3 length: 13 amino acids. V was trimmed by 5 bases and J by 2 bases, leaving 9 bases between them. The CDR3 spells CASSPRENYGYTF. DNA for the CDR3: TGTGCCAGCAGCCCCAGGGAAAACTATGGCTACACCTTC.

This clone was seen more than once but under ten times. This chain connects TRBV5-6 to TRBJ2-1; 7 nucleotides match TRBD2. V was pared by 4 bases and J by 7 bases, with 8 bases of the junction left unmatched. CDR3 length: 14 amino acids. CDR1 SGHDT and CDR2 YYEEEE come from the germline V gene. CDR3 in DNA: TGTGCCAGCAGCCGGCGGGGGTCCACAAATGAGCAGTTCTTC. This codes for CASSRRGSTNEQFF.

This clone was found once. The V and J genes are TRBV5-6 and TRBJ1-2; D is ambiguous. The CDR3 runs 15 residues. The germline V and J ends were trimmed by 1 base and 0 bases, with 10 bases remaining between them. The germline gives CDR1 SGHDT, CDR2 YYEEEE. The CDR3 DNA reads as TGTGCCAGCAGCTTGAACAGCAGAGCTAACTATGGCTACACCTTC. This gives the protein CASSLNSRANYGYTF.

A few counts support this clone. The chain combines TRBV6-5 with TRBJ1-6, with a weak D call TRBD1 (5 bases). V lost 0 bases and J lost 9, with 12 bases in between. This CDR3 has 15 residues. Germline V gene data show CDR1 as MNHEY and CDR2 as SVGAGI. The CDR3 DNA is TGTGCCAGCAGTTACTCTCCCAGGGCTTCTTCACCCCTCCACTTT. It encodes CASSYSPRASSPLHF.

V gene TRBV9 combines with J gene TRBJ1-3, with D maybe TRBD1 (5 bases). With 0 bases removed from V and 0 bases from J, the gap between germline ends came to 7 bases. The CDR3 is 15 amino acids. Germline V gives CDR1 SGDLS, CDR2 YYNGEE. DNA of the CDR3: TGTGCCAGCAGCGTAGGGGGGGTCTCTGGAAACACCATATATTTT. This encodes CASSVGGVSGNTIYF. Complete variable domain (other parts from reference TRBV9 and TRBJ1-3): DSGVTQTPKHLITATGQRVTLRCSPRSGDLSVYWYQQSLDQGLQFLIQYYNGEERAKGNILERFSAQQFPDLHSELNLSSLELGDSALYFCASSVGGVSGNTIYFGEGSWLTVV.

The chain links TRBV19 to TRBJ1-6; TRBD1 matches at 12 bases. The CDR3 length is 14 residues. Germline lookup yields CDR1 LNHDA and CDR2 SQIVND (reference sequence). J was trimmed by 9 bases and V by 4 bases; bases with no gene match: 1. The CDR3 loop reads CASSRDRGLSPLHF. In DNA form, the CDR3 reads TGTGCCAGTAGTAGGGACAGGGGGCTTTCACCCCTCCACTTT.